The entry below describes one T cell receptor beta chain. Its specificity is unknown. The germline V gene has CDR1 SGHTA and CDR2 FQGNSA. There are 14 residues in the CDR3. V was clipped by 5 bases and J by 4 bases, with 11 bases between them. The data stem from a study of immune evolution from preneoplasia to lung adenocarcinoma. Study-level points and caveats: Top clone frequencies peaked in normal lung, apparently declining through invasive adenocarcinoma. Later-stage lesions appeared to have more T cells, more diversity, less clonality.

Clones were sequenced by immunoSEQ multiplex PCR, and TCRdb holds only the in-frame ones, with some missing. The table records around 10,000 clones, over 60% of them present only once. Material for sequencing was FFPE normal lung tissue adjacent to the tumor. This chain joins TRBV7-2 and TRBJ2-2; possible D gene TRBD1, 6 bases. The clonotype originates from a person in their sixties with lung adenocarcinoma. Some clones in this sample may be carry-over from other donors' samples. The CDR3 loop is CASSIQGFTGELFF. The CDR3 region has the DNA TGTGCCAGCAGCATACAGGGATTCACCGGGGAGCTGTTTTTT.